This TCR beta chain was obtained from a study of PD-L1 blockade in urothelial cancer. In the study overall: Bladder-origin urothelial cancer in males covered twenty-five of 29 patients.

This sample's time point: peripheral blood 6 weeks after treatment start. The table came from immunoSEQ multiplex PCR; TCRdb's copy has only in-frame clones and leaves some out. The repertoire holds over 70,000 clones, with roughly 83% as singletons. This TCR derives from a man in his sixties or seventies with urothelial cancer. This material consisted of PBMCs, taken around atezolizumab (anti-PD-L1) treatment.

CDR3 sequence: CASSLAPTSTDTQYF. CDR3 DNA: TGTGCCAGCAGTTTAGCGCCAACTAGCACAGATACGCAGTATTTT. V and J are TRBV2 and TRBJ2-3; D perhaps matches TRBD2 (5 bases). The CDR3 is 15 amino acids. The germline gives CDR1 SNHLY, CDR2 FYNNEI. Trimming pared 5 bases from V and 0 bases from J, leaving 12 bases between.